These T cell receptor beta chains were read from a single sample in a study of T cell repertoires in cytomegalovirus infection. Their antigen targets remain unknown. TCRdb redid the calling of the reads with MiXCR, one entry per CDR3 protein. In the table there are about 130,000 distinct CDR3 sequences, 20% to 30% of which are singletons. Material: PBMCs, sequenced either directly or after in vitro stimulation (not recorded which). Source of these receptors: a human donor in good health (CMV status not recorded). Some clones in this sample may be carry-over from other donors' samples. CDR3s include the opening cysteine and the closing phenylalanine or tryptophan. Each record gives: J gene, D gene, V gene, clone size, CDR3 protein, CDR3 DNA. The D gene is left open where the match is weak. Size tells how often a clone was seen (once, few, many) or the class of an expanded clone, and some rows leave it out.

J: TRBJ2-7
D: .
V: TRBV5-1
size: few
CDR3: CASSLDAGTYEQYF
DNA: TGCGCCAGCAGCTTGGATGCGGGGACCTACGAGCAGTACTTC

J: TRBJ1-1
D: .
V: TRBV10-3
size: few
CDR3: CAISVQGTNTEAFF
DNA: TGTGCCATCAGTGTTCAGGGAACGAACACTGAAGCTTTCTTT

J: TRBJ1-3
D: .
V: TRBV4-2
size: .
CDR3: CASSQLFQGTGNTIYF
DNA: TGTGCCAGCAGCCAACTTTTTCAGGGAACTGGAAACACCATATATTTT

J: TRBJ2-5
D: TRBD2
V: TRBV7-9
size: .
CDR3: CASSSAGLAGVYQETQYF
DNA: TGTGCCAGCAGCTCGGCAGGACTAGCGGGTGTGTACCAAGAGACCCAGTACTTC

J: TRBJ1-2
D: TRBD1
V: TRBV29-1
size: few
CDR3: CSVDATPTGGDYGYTF
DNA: TGCAGCGTTGACGCGACCCCGACAGGGGGGGACTATGGCTACACCTTC

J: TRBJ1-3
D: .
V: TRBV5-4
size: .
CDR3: CASSLENRHSGNTIYF
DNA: TGTGCCAGCAGCTTGGAGAACCGACACTCTGGAAACACCATATATTTT

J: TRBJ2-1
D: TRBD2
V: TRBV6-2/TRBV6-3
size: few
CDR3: CANPNPSGSGEQFF
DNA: TGTGCCAACCCAAACCCGAGCGGGAGTGGGGAGCAGTTCTTC

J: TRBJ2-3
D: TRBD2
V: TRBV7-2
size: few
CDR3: CASSFQGGPADTQYF
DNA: TGTGCCAGCAGCTTCCAGGGAGGGCCGGCAGATACGCAGTATTTT

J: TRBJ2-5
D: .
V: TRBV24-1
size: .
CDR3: CATSDSRPTQETQYF
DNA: TGTGCCACCAGTGATAGTCGTCCGACCCAAGAGACCCAGTACTTC

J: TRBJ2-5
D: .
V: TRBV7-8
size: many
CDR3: CASSLVGETQYF
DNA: TGTGCCAGCAGCTTAGTGGGGGAGACCCAGTACTTC

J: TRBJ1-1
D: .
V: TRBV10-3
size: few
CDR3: CAISELGTARDTEAFF
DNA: TGTGCCATCAGTGAGTTGGGAACAGCAAGGGACACTGAAGCTTTCTTT

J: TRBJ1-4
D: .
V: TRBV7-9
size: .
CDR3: CASWAPEEEKLFF
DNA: TGTGCCAGCTGGGCACCTGAGGAGGAAAAACTGTTTTTT

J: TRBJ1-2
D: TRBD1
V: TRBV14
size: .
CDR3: CASSQVRGQAARYTF
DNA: TGTGCCAGCAGCCAAGTTAGGGGACAGGCCGCGCGATACACCTTC